These 27 T cell receptor beta chains came from one sample sequenced in a study of PD-1 blockade in classical Hodgkin lymphoma. Sequenced by immunoSEQ multiplex PCR; TCRdb stores in-frame clones only, minus some. This table holds 40,000 to 50,000 clones, roughly 73% found once. Patients all relapsed after autologous stem cell transplantation, and there was variation in brentuximab vedotin exposure. The sample in question was peripheral blood mononuclear cells (PBMCs), obtained at baseline. These receptors all come from a human donor with classical Hodgkin lymphoma.

This chain connects TRBV9 to TRBJ2-7; D is unclear. Per germline, CDR1 SGDLS and CDR2 YYNGEE. The CDR3 length is 14 residues. Between the trimmed V and J ends, which lost 0 bases and 1 base, there was a span of 8 bases. In DNA, the CDR3 is TGTGCCAGCAGCGTAGCTGACTGGTCCTACGAGCAGTACTTC. It is translated as CASSVADWSYEQYF.

This clone is medium-sized (0.01 to 0.1%) within its sample. This chain connects TRBV10-3 to TRBJ2-1; no clear D. CDR3 length equals 14 residues. The germline V and J ends were trimmed by 2 bases and 8 bases, with 13 bases remaining between them. From germline, CDR1 is ENHRY and CDR2 SYGVKD. CDR3 loop: CAISEVEGSDEQFF. The CDR3 DNA reads as TGTGCCATCAGTGAGGTGGAAGGGTCGGATGAGCAGTTCTTC.

J is TRBJ1-4 and V is TRBV4-3, with a tentative D call TRBD1 (5 bases). Trimming cost V 4 bases and J 5 bases, with 11 bases left between them. The CDR3 loop spans 14 amino acids. Per germline, CDR1 LGHNA and CDR2 YSLEER. CDR3 DNA: TGCGCCAGCAGCCCTTTCGACAGCAATGAAAAACTGTTTTTT. As protein: CASSPFDSNEKLFF.

The V and J genes are TRBV27 and TRBJ2-1; either TRBD1 or TRBD2 may fit D (5 bases each). There are 16 residues in the CDR3. The germline V gene encodes CDR1 MNHEY and CDR2 SMNVEV (reference sequence). V was cut by 3 bases and J by 7 bases, with 19 bases left in between. The CDR3 reads CASSFIGTENPNEQFF. Written as DNA, the CDR3 is TGTGCCAGCAGTTTTATAGGGACGGAAAATCCAAATGAGCAGTTCTTC.

The rearrangement links TRBV15 to TRBJ2-7; the D call may be TRBD1 or TRBD2 (5 bases each). V gave up 5 bases and J gave up 0 bases, with 8 bases separating them. Germline V gene lookup returns CDR1 LNHNV and CDR2 YYDKDF (reference sequence). The CDR3 covers 13 residues. CDR3 in DNA: TGTGCCACCAGCCCAGGGACCTCCTACGAGCAGTACTTC. This sequence encodes CATSPGTSYEQYF.

The chain links TRBV10-3 to TRBJ2-1; D is possibly TRBD1 or TRBD2 (5 bases each). Trimming stripped 5 bases from V and 0 bases from J, with 17 bases between. The germline V gene encodes CDR1 ENHRY and CDR2 SYGVKD. The CDR3 runs 17 residues. The CDR3 DNA reads TGTGCCATCAGTCACCCCGGGACGCGGAGCTCCTACAATGAGCAGTTCTTC. Its translation: CAISHPGTRSSYNEQFF.

This chain uses TRBV29-1 with TRBJ2-5; the match to TRBD2 covers 7 bases. Unmatched junction bases numbered 6, after V lost 3 bases and J lost 2 bases. The CDR3 runs 14 residues. CDR1 and CDR2 from the germline V gene are SQVTM and ANQGSEA. The CDR3 nucleotides read TGCAGCGTTGATGCGGGGGATTCTCAAGAGACCCAGTACTTC. Translating gives CSVDAGDSQETQYF. The full variable domain, with the rest looked up from reference TRBV29-1 and TRBJ2-5, is SAVISQKPSRDICQRGTSLTIQCQVDSQVTMMFWYRQQPGQSLTLIATANQGSEATYESGFVIDKFPISRPNLTFSTLTVSNMSPEDSSIYLCSVDAGDSQETQYFGPGTRLLVL.

The chain is built from TRBV19 and TRBJ2-3; 12 positions agree with TRBD2. The V gene end was trimmed by 3 bases and the J gene end by 6 bases; junction bases not matched to a gene: 1. The CDR3 totals 14 residues. The germline CDR1 and CDR2 sequences are LNHDA and SQIVND (reference sequence). The CDR3 region has the DNA TGTGCCAGTAGTATCCTAGCGGGGGGGGATACGCAGTATTTT. It translates to CASSILAGGDTQYF.

This clone was observed a single time. CDR3 residues: CASSLADTQYF. The CDR3 DNA reads TGCGCCAGCAGCCTGGCGGATACGCAGTATTTT. The genes are TRBV5-1 and TRBJ2-3; D is unclear. This CDR3 contains 11 residues. Trimming took 4 bases from V and 6 from J, leaving 6 bases between them. CDR1 SGHRS and CDR2 YFSETQ come from the germline V gene.

This clone was found a few times. The chain carries TRBV5-1 and TRBJ2-7; D is unclear. Germline loops: CDR1 SGHRS, CDR2 YFSETQ. This CDR3 is built from 16 residues. The V gene lost 1 base and the J gene lost 3 bases, with 17 bases spanning the gap. The CDR3 nucleotides read TGCGCCAGCAGCTTGCCCGACCGGGTGGTTAACTACGAGCAGTACTTC. Residues: CASSLPDRVVNYEQYF.

The gene calls are TRBV19 and TRBJ1-1; D not certain. V lost 3 bases, J lost 0 bases, and 11 bases lay in between. Germline V gene data show CDR1 as LNHDA and CDR2 as SQIVND (reference sequence). This CDR3 has 15 amino acids. Here the CDR3 DNA reads TGTGCCAGTAGTATGCCCGGTTATTTGAACACTGAAGCTTTCTTT. It translates to CASSMPGYLNTEAFF.

J is TRBJ1-4 and V is TRBV4-3, with 9 bases lining up with TRBD1. With V trimmed by 1 base and J by 3 bases, 3 bases remained unmatched. Germline CDR1 reads LGHNA; CDR2 reads YSLEER. This CDR3 has 16 residues. CDR3 coding DNA: TGCGCCAGCAGCCAAGGGGACAGGGCAGCTAATGAAAAACTGTTTTTT. Translation: CASSQGDRAANEKLFF.

The V and J genes are TRBV4-3 and TRBJ2-6, with D perhaps given as TRBD1 or TRBD2 (5 bases each). Germline V lookup: CDR1 LGHNA, CDR2 YSLEER. Trimming took 0 bases from V and 0 from J, leaving 15 bases between them. This CDR3 has 19 amino acids. The CDR3 protein is CASSQDSGTEPSGANVLTF. The DNA of the CDR3 is TGCGCCAGCAGCCAAGATTCGGGGACGGAACCCTCTGGGGCCAACGTCCTGACTTTC.

This clone was seen a handful of times. This sequence joins TRBV12-5 and TRBJ1-5, with 7 bases fitting TRBD1. This CDR3 is 15 amino acids long. The junction had 3 bases not matched to a gene; V was cut back by 1 base and J by 3 bases. The germline V gene has CDR1 LGHNT and CDR2 FRNRAP. As DNA, the CDR3 is TGTGCTAGTGGTTTGGGACAGGGCTTCAATCAGCCCCAGCATTTT. As protein: CASGLGQGFNQPQHF.

The CDR3 loop is CASSLARPQETQYF. Here the CDR3 DNA reads TGCGCCAGCAGCTTGGCCCGGCCCCAAGAGACCCAGTACTTC. J is TRBJ2-5 and V is TRBV5-1; D gene unclear. CDR3 length equals 14 residues. With 0 bases removed from V and 1 base from J, the gap between germline ends came to 7 bases. The germline CDR1 and CDR2 sequences are SGHRS and YFSETQ.

This clone was observed once. The gene calls are TRBV19 and TRBJ1-2, with D perhaps TRBD1 (6 bases). V dropped 5 bases and J dropped 4 bases, with 11 bases sitting between them. CDR1 is LNHDA, CDR2 SQIVND, per germline (reference sequence). This CDR3 is built from 13 residues. CDR3 sequence reads: CASSFGQSYGYTF. CDR3 sequence (DNA): TGTGCCAGTAGTTTCGGACAGTCCTATGGCTACACCTTC.

The V gene is TRBV7-2, the J gene TRBJ1-3, with no clear D. V lost 1 base and J 0 bases, leaving 7 bases between the germline ends. The CDR3 is 15 residues long. The germline CDR1 and CDR2 sequences are SGHTA and FQGNSA. CDR3 residues: CASSLVAASGNTIYF. CDR3 nucleotide sequence: TGTGCCAGCAGCTTAGTGGCTGCCTCTGGAAACACCATATATTTT.

The genes are TRBV19 and TRBJ1-2; D is unclear. Trimming left V 3 bases short and J 6 bases short, with 14 bases between. Looked up from germline, CDR1 is LNHDA and CDR2 is SQIVND (reference sequence). This CDR3 has 14 amino acids. In DNA form, the CDR3 reads TGTGCCAGTAGTATGGTTCTGGGTGACGATGGCTACACCTTC. Protein product: CASSMVLGDDGYTF.

CDR3 sequence reads: CASSSWTAFTHTEAFF. The CDR3 DNA reads TGTGCCAGCAGCTCCTGGACTGCCTTTACACACACTGAAGCTTTCTTT. The chain combines TRBV7-9 with TRBJ1-1; D gene ambiguous. Per germline, CDR1 SEHNR and CDR2 FQNEAQ (reference sequence). The CDR3 covers 16 residues. Trimming removed 4 bases at V and 3 bases at J, with 18 bases between.

The rearrangement uses TRBV7-6 and TRBJ2-3; D may match TRBD1 or TRBD2 (5 bases each). CDR1 is SGHVS, CDR2 FNYEAQ, per germline. The ends were cut back, 3 bases at V and 10 bases at J, with 26 bases in the middle. This CDR3 comprises 17 residues. The CDR3, as DNA: TGTGCCAGCAGCTTCCTCCCCGGGACGGGTGGGTCTGTTGCGCAGTATTTT. This codes for CASSFLPGTGGSVAQYF. The full variable domain, completed using reference TRBV7-6 and TRBJ2-3, is GAGVSQSPRYKVTKRGQDVALRCDPISGHVSLYWYRQALGQGPEFLTYFNYEAQQDKSGLPNDRFSAERPEGSISTLTIQRTEQRDSAMYRCASSFLPGTGGSVAQYFGPGTRLTVL.

V usage is TRBV4-3 and J usage is TRBJ1-2; D might be TRBD1 (6 bases). CDR3 length equals 13 residues. Germline CDR1 is LGHNA and CDR2 is YSLEER. V lost 4 bases to trimming and J lost 5 bases, with 11 bases between them. CDR3 region: CASSRGAQYGYTF. The CDR3 DNA reads as TGCGCCAGCAGCCGGGGGGCTCAGTATGGCTACACCTTC.

The V and J genes are TRBV7-9 and TRBJ1-4; D call uncertain. The CDR3 contains 12 residues. V dropped 7 bases and J dropped 4 bases, with 7 bases sitting between them. CDR1 and CDR2 from the germline V gene are SEHNR and FQNEAQ (reference sequence). The CDR3 loop reads CASMQDNEKLFF. The CDR3, as DNA: TGTGCCAGCATGCAGGATAATGAAAAACTGTTTTTT.

V usage is TRBV6-5 and J usage is TRBJ1-6; D gene unclear. Trimming left V 6 bases short and J 3 bases short, with 6 bases between. Germline lookup yields CDR1 MNHEY and CDR2 SVGAGI. The CDR3 loop spans 13 amino acids. CDR3 sequence (DNA): TGTGCCAGCAGCCAGGACTATAATTCACCCCTCCACTTT. It is translated as CASSQDYNSPLHF.

J is TRBJ2-1 and V is TRBV14, with D tentatively TRBD2 (6 bases). The CDR3 totals 12 residues. Trimming took 4 bases from V and 9 from J, leaving 10 bases between them. The germline gives CDR1 SGHDN, CDR2 FVKESK. This CDR3 is CASSPSGGEQFF. DNA for the CDR3: TGTGCCAGCAGCCCTTCCGGGGGTGAGCAGTTCTTC.

V usage is TRBV13 and J usage is TRBJ1-2; TRBD1 might be the D (6 bases). This CDR3 is 12 amino acids long. V was shortened by 6 bases and J by 7 bases, with 12 bases between the two germline ends. CDR1 is PRHDT and CDR2 is FYEKMQ in the germline V gene (reference sequence). CDR3 loop: CASRDSVGGYTF. In DNA, the CDR3 is TGTGCCAGCAGGGACAGCGTAGGTGGCTACACCTTC.

The chain employs TRBV7-8 and TRBJ1-1, with 9 bases that match TRBD1. This CDR3 spans 15 amino acids. CDR1 SGHVS and CDR2 FQNEAQ come from the germline V gene. The V and J ends lost 2 bases and 4 bases, in that order; junction bases with no gene match: 5. For the CDR3, the DNA is TGTGCCAGCAGCTTAATCGGGACAGGGAGCACTGAAGCTTTCTTT. Its protein product is CASSLIGTGSTEAFF.

This chain uses TRBV7-9 with TRBJ1-4, with unresolved D. The germline gives CDR1 SEHNR, CDR2 FQNEAQ (reference sequence). V lost 0 bases and J lost 6, with 14 bases in between. The length of the CDR3 is 16 residues. The chain's CDR3 is CASSLAKYGLDEKLFF. Here the CDR3 DNA reads TGTGCCAGCAGCTTAGCGAAATATGGGTTGGATGAAAAACTGTTTTTT.